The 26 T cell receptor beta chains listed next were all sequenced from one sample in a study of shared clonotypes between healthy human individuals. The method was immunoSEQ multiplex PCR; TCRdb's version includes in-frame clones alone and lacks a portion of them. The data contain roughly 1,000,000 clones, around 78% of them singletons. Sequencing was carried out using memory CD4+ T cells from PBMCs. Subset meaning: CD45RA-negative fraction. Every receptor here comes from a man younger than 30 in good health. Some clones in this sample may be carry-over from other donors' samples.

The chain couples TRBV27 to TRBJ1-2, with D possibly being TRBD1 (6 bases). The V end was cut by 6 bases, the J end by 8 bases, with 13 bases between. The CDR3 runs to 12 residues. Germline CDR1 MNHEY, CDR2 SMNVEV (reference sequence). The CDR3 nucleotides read TGTGCCAGCAGACCACAGGGAGGAGGCTACACCTTC. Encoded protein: CASRPQGGGYTF.

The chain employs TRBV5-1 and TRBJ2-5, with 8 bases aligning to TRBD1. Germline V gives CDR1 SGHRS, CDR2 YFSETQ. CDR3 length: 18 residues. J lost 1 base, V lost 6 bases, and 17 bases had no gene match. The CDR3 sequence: CASIPGPGTGVGQETQYF. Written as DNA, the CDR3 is TGCGCCAGCATCCCGGGACCCGGGACAGGAGTTGGCCAAGAGACCCAGTACTTC. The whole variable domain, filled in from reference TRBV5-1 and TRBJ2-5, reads KAGVTQTPRYLIKTRGQQVTLSCSPISGHRSVSWYQQTPGQGLQFLFEYFSETQRNKGNFPGRFSGRQFSNSRSEMNVSTLELGDSALYLCASIPGPGTGVGQETQYFGPGTRLLVL.

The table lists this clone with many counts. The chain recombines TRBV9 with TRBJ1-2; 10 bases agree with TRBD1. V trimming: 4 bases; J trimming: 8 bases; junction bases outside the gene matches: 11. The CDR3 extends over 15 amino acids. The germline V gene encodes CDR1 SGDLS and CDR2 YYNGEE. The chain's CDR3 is CASSPRQGAVSGYTF. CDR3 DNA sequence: TGTGCCAGCAGCCCCCGACAGGGGGCAGTGAGCGGCTACACCTTC.

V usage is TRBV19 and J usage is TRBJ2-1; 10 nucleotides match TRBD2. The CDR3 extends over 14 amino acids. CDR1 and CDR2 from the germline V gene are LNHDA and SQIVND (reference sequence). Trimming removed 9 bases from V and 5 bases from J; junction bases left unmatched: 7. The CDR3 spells CASRLAGSNNEQFF. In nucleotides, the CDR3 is TGTGCCAGCAGACTAGCGGGCTCGAACAATGAGCAGTTCTTC.

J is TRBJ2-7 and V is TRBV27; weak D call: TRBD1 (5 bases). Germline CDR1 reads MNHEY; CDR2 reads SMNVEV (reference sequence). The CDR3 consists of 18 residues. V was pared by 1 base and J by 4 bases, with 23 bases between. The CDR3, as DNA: TGTGCCAGCAGTTTATTTTCTGCAGGGCAGGGCTTCGTGTACGAGCAGTACTTC. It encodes CASSLFSAGQGFVYEQYF.

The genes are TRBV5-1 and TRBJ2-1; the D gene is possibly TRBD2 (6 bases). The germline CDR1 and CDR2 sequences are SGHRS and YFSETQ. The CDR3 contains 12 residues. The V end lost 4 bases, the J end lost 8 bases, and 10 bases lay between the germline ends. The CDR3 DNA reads TGCGCCAGCAGCAGGGACTCCCATGAGCAGTTCTTC. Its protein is CASSRDSHEQFF.

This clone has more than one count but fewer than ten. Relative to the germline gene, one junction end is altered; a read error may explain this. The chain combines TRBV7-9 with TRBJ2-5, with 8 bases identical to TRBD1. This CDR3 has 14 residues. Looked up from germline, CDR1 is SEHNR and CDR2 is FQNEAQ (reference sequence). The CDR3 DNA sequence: TGTGCCAGCAGCCCCACAGGGGGTCAAGGGACCCAGTACTTC. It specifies CASSPTGGQGTQYF. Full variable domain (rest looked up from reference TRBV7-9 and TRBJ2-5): DTGVSQNPRHKITKRGQNVTFRCDPISEHNRLYWYRQTLGQGPEFLTYFQNEAQLEKSRLLSDRFSAERPKGSFSTLEIQRTEQGDSAMYLCASSPTGGQGTQYFGPGTRLLVL.

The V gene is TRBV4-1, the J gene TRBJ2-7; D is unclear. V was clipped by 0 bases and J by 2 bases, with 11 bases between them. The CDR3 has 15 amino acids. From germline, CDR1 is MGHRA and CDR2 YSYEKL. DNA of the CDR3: TGCGCCAGCAGCCAAGATCCGAATGGCCCCTACGAGCAGTACTTC. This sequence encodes CASSQDPNGPYEQYF.

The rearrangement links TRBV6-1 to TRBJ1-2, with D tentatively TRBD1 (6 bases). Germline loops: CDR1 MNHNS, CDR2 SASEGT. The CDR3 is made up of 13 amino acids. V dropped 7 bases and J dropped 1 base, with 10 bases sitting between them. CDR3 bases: TGTGCCAGCAACTACAGGGATAACTATGGCTACACCTTC. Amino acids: CASNYRDNYGYTF.

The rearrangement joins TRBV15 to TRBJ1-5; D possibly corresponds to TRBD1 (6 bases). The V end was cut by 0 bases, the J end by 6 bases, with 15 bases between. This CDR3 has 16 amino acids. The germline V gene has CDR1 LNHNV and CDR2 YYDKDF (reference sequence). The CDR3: CATSRDRGPGVQPQHF. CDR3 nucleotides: TGTGCCACCAGCAGAGATCGGGGGCCAGGGGTTCAGCCCCAGCATTTT.

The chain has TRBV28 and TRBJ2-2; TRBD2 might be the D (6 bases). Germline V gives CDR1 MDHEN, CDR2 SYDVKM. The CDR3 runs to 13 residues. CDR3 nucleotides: TGTGCTACCGGAGGGAGTGGCACCGGGGAGCTGTTTTTT. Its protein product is CATGGSGTGELFF.

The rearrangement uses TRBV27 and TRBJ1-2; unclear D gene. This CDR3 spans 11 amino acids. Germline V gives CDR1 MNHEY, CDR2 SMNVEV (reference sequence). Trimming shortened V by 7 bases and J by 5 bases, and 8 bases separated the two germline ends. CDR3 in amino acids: CASTGAYGYTF. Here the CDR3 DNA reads TGTGCCAGCACCGGAGCATATGGCTACACCTTC.

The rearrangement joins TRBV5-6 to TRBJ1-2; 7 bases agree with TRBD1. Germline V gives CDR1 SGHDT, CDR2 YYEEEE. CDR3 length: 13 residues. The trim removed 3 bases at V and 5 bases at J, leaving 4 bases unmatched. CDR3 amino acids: CASSSWTGYGYTF. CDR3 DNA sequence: TGTGCCAGCAGCTCCTGGACAGGTTATGGCTACACCTTC.

CDR3 region: CASSVAPSGSYEQYF. The CDR3 coding sequence is TGTGCCAGCAGCGTAGCCCCTAGCGGGAGTTATGAGCAGTACTTC. The chain combines TRBV9 with TRBJ2-7, with 10 nucleotides matching TRBD2. The CDR3 has 15 amino acids. Germline CDR1 is SGDLS and CDR2 is YYNGEE. V lost 0 bases to trimming and J lost 7 bases; unmatched junction nucleotides: 7.

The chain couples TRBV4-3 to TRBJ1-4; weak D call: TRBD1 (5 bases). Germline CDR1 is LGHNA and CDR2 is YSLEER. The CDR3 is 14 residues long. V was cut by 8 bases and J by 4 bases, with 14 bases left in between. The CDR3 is CASALRVGNEKLFF. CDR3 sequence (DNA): TGCGCCAGCGCCCTCAGGGTCGGTAATGAAAAACTGTTTTTT.

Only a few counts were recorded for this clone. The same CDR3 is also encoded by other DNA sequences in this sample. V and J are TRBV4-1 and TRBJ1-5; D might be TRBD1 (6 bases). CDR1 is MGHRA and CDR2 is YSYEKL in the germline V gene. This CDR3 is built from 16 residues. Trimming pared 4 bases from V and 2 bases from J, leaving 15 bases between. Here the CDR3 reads CASSRTGTGGNQPQHF. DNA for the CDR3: TGCGCCAGCAGCCGAACAGGGACGGGCGGCAATCAGCCCCAGCATTTT.

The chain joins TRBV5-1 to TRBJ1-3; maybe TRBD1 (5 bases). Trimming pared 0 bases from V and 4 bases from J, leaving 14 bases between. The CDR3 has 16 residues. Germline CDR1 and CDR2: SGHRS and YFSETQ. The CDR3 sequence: CASSLGNNRQGNTIYF. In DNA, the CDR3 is TGCGCCAGCAGCTTGGGCAACAACCGACAGGGAAACACCATATATTTT.

The chain's CDR3 is CASSEQGLGVGSNQPQHF. The CDR3 coding sequence is TGTGCCAGCAGTGAGCAAGGTCTGGGGGTAGGTTCGAATCAGCCCCAGCATTTT. This rearrangement joins TRBV6-4 to TRBJ1-5, with a weak D call TRBD1 (5 bases). The CDR3 is 18 residues long. The germline V and J ends were trimmed by 3 bases and 4 bases, with 22 bases remaining between them. Germline-derived CDR1 and CDR2 are MRHNA and SNTAGT.

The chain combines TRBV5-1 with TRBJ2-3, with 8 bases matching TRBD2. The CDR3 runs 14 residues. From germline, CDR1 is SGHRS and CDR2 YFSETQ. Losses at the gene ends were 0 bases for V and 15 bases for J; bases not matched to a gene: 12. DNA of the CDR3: TGCGCCAGCAGCTTGGCCGGGGTAGCGGGACGGAAATATTTT. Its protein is CASSLAGVAGRKYF.

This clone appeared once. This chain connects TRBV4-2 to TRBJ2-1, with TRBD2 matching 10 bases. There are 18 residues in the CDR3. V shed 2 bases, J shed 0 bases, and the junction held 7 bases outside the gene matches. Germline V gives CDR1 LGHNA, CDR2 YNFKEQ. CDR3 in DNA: TGTGCCAGCAGCCAACCTAGGACTAGCGGAGGCTCCTACAATGAGCAGTTCTTC. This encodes CASSQPRTSGGSYNEQFF.

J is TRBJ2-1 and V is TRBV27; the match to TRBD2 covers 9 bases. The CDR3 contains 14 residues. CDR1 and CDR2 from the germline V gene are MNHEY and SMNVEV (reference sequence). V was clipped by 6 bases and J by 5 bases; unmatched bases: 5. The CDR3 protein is CASRWLAGNNEQFF. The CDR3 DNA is TGTGCCAGCAGGTGGCTAGCGGGGAACAATGAGCAGTTCTTC.

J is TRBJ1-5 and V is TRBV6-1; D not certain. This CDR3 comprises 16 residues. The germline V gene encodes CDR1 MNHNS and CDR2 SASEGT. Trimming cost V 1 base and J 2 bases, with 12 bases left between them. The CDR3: CASSEGLSGGNQPQHF. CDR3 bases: TGTGCCAGCAGTGAAGGGCTATCGGGTGGCAATCAGCCCCAGCATTTT.

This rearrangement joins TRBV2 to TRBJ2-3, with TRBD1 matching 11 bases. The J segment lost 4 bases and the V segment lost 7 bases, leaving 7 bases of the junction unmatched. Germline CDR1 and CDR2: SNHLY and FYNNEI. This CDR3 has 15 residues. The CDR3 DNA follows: TGTGCCAGCAACGAGGACAGGGGGCGCGCAGATACGCAGTATTTT. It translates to CASNEDRGRADTQYF.

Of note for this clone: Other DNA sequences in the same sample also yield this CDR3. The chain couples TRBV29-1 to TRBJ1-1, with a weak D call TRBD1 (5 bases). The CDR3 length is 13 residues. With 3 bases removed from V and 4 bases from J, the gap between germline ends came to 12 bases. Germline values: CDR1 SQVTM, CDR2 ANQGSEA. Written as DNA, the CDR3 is TGCAGCGTTGAGGTTGGGGGGGGCACTGAAGCTTTCTTT. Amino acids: CSVEVGGGTEAFF.

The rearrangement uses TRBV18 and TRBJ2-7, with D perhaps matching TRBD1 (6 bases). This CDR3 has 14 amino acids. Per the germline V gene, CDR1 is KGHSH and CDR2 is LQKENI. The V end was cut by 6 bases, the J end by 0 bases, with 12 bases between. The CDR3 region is CASSSQTGSYEQYF. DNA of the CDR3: TGTGCCAGCTCCTCTCAGACAGGCTCCTACGAGCAGTACTTC.

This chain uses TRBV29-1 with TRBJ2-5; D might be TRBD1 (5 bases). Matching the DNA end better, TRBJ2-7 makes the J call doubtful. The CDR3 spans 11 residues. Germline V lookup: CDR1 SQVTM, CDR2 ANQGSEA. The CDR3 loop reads CSGLAGLEQYF. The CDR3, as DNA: TGCAGCGGATTAGCAGGGCTCGAGCAGTACTTC.